The source of this T cell receptor beta chain is a study of blood T cell repertoires in COVID-19. Study-wide background: Material from acute and convalescent COVID-19 was sourced from the United States, Italy and Spain. From T cells, B-cell-depleted T cells, or PBMCs came the material, which was cDNA or gDNA.

Looked up from germline, CDR1 is SGHAT and CDR2 is FQNNGV. This CDR3 is 15 amino acids long. Trimming took off 1 base at V and 5 bases at J, with 14 bases between the two ends. Authors' data handling: Estimated nucleated cell counts came from reference gene primer amplification. Sequencing used immunoSEQ multiplex PCR; TCRdb keeps in-frame clones, though not all of them. V and J calls and clone size come straight from that table; D and trimming were deduced from the DNA. This table holds approximately 260,000 clones, 89% found once. This TCR was recovered from a woman in her forties who had recovered from COVID-19. Sequencing used peripheral blood. J is TRBJ1-1 and V is TRBV11-2; tentatively, D is TRBD1 (5 bases). As DNA, the CDR3 is TGTGCCAGCAGCTTAGTTCGGCGGGGGTGGACTGAAGCTTTCTTT. Translated: CASSLVRRGWTEAFF.